A single sample is the source of the 15 T cell receptor beta chains below, sequenced in a study of T cells in Graves' hyperthyroidism and ophthalmopathy. TCR beta CDR3 region amplification was performed from RNA transcripts. HTBI primers were used for first-round RT-PCR of the TCR CDR3. Each CDR3 protein gets one entry after TCRdb re-called the multiplex PCR reads with MiXCR. The table lists about 680,000 distinct CDR3 sequences, 35% of them singletons. The sequencing sample was made of blood. The receptor set was obtained from a woman aged 40 to 49 with Graves' hyperthyroidism.

Many counts were recorded for this clonotype. V and J are TRBV11-2 and TRBJ1-6; D is ambiguous. The V gene's germline CDR1 is SGHAT and CDR2 FQNNGV. This CDR3 has 13 residues. V was shortened by 5 bases and J by 6 bases, with 8 bases between the two germline ends. The CDR3 nucleotides read TGTGCCAGCAGCCCGGAGTTTAATTCACCCCTCCACTTT. Translation gives CASSPEFNSPLHF.

Worth noting for this clonotype: The conserved phenylalanine or tryptophan normally closing the CDR3 is absent here, so this likely arose from a read error. The DNA is left out, because the CDR3 cannot be placed on it with certainty; the CDR3 is given as TCRdb lists it. The chain combines TRBV19 with TRBJ2-7; the table's D call, TRBD2, has no DNA check behind it. The CDR3 extends over 8 residues, inclusive of both ends. Germline V gene sequence: CDR1 LNHDA, CDR2 SQIVND (reference sequence). The CDR3 sequence is CASSRSSG.

This clonotype was detected many times. The V call is TRBV7-2, the J call TRBJ2-7, with TRBD1 identical over 7 bases. CDR1 is SGHTA, CDR2 FQGNSA, per germline. The V segment lost 3 bases and the J segment 1 base; nucleotides outside the gene matches: 6. The length of the CDR3 is 15 residues. CDR3 residues: CASSLVGQASYEQYF. The CDR3 DNA is TGTGCCAGCAGCTTGGTAGGACAGGCTTCCTACGAGCAGTACTTC.

This clonotype was counted ten times or more. This chain uses TRBV7-2 with TRBJ2-7; the D gene is possibly TRBD2 (6 bases). This CDR3 has 13 amino acids. CDR1 is SGHTA, CDR2 FQGNSA, per germline. The V gene lost 5 bases and the J gene lost 6 bases, with 14 bases spanning the gap. The CDR3, as DNA: TGTGCCAGCAGCCCGGGGACTCACGGCGAGCAGTACTTC. This codes for CASSPGTHGEQYF.

V usage is TRBV12-3 or TRBV12-4 and J usage is TRBJ1-5; D unresolved. Trimming removed 6 bases at V and 10 bases at J, with 13 bases between. This CDR3 contains 12 residues. CDR3 bases: TGTGCCAGCAGCCCCCGTCCTTCCCCCCAGCATTTT. Protein product: CASSPRPSPQHF.

The V gene is TRBV7-9, the J gene TRBJ2-1; D gene ambiguous. Germline CDR1 reads SEHNR; CDR2 reads FQNEAQ (reference sequence). The CDR3 sequence is 12 residues long. Trimming left V 4 bases short and J 5 bases short, with 6 bases between. The CDR3 DNA follows: TGTGCCAGCAGCTACACCAACAATGAGCAGTTCTTC. Protein sequence: CASSYTNNEQFF.

This clonotype was counted ten times or more. The chain combines TRBV20-1 with TRBJ2-5; D unresolved. V lost 7 bases to trimming and J lost 5 bases, with 14 bases between them. From germline, CDR1 is DFQATT and CDR2 SNEGSKA (reference sequence). The CDR3 covers 12 residues. Written as DNA, the CDR3 is TGCAGTGGGATTGATCTGGGGGAGACCCAGTACTTC. Its protein product is CSGIDLGETQYF.

The table lists this clonotype with many counts. The chain has TRBV7-2 and TRBJ1-1; D gene uncertain. Trimming pared 1 base from V and 1 base from J, leaving 13 bases between. This CDR3 is built from 16 residues. Looked up from germline, CDR1 is SGHTA and CDR2 is FQGNSA. The CDR3 here is CASSLDYGKENTEAFF. In DNA form, the CDR3 reads TGTGCCAGCAGCTTAGATTACGGTAAAGAGAACACTGAAGCTTTCTTT. The full variable domain, completed using reference TRBV7-2 and TRBJ1-1, is GAGVSQSPSNKVTEKGKDVELRCDPISGHTALYWYRQSLGQGLEFLIYFQGNSAPDKSGLPSDRFSAERTGGSVSTLTIQRTQQEDSAVYLCASSLDYGKENTEAFFGQGTRLTVV.

A remark on this clonotype: A much larger clone lies a single base off, so this may be a read error. The gene calls are TRBV7-9 and TRBJ1-3; 7 nucleotides match TRBD1. Germline V CDR1 and CDR2: SEHNR, FQNEAQ (reference sequence). The CDR3 is made up of 15 amino acids. The DNA of the CDR3 is TGTGCCAGCATCGAGGGGGCAAACTCTGGACACACCATATATTTT. Protein: CASIEGANSGHTIYF.

Ten or more counts support this clonotype. This rearrangement joins TRBV6-6 to TRBJ2-6, with D perhaps TRBD1 (5 bases). The germline CDR1 and CDR2 sequences are MNHNY and SVGAGI (reference sequence). V was pared by 6 bases and J by 0 bases, with 9 bases between. The CDR3 extends over 15 amino acids. The CDR3 here is CASSRVYSGANVLTF. CDR3 DNA sequence: TGTGCCAGCAGCAGGGTCTACTCTGGGGCCAACGTCCTGACTTTC.

This clonotype has only a few counts. The chain couples TRBV27 to TRBJ1-5; D unclear. This CDR3 contains 14 residues. Germline CDR1 and CDR2: MNHEY and SMNVEV (reference sequence). With 5 bases removed from V and 7 bases from J, the gap between germline ends came to 15 bases. The CDR3 is CASSPTSTGQPQHF. CDR3 nucleotide sequence: TGTGCCAGCAGTCCGACCTCTACCGGGCAGCCCCAGCATTTT.

Of note for this clonotype: One end of the junction does not line up with germline, which may come from a read error. The chain combines TRBV7-8 with TRBJ1-5; a possible D gene is TRBD1 (6 bases). Per germline, CDR1 SGHVS and CDR2 FQNEAQ. This CDR3 spans 17 amino acids. For the CDR3, the DNA is TGTGCCGGCAGCTTAAGGGCCGTGGGGGACACCAATCAGCCCCAGCATTTT. Its translation: CAGSLRAVGDTNQPQHF.

The rearrangement joins TRBV6-6 to TRBJ1-1; TRBD1 agrees at 9 bases. Germline trimming cut 6 bases from V and 3 bases from J; bases unmatched to any gene: 11. There are 16 residues in the CDR3. Germline V gene data show CDR1 as MNHNY and CDR2 as SVGAGI (reference sequence). The CDR3, as DNA: TGTGCCAGCAGCTGGGACAGGGTGGGGTTGGACACTGAAGCTTTCTTT. This codes for CASSWDRVGLDTEAFF.

This clonotype was found many times. This chain uses TRBV10-3 with TRBJ2-5; D call uncertain. Germline CDR1 reads ENHRY; CDR2 reads SYGVKD. Trimming took 7 bases from V and 5 from J, leaving 14 bases between them. The CDR3 contains 13 residues. In nucleotides, the CDR3 is TGTGCCATCAACCCGTCAGGTGGGGAGACCCAGTACTTC. The encoded protein is CAINPSGGETQYF.

This clonotype was counted at least ten times. The V gene is TRBV24-1, the J gene TRBJ2-7; no clear D. Germline CDR1 and CDR2: KGHDR and SFDVKD. The CDR3 consists of 13 residues. Deletions cut 2 bases from V and 7 bases from J, with 11 bases between. CDR3: CATSDSRRDEQYF. CDR3 bases: TGTGCCACCAGTGATTCGCGAAGGGATGAGCAGTACTTC.